These 6 T cell receptor beta chains originate from one sample sequenced in a study of beta chain features in type 1 diabetes. The study reverse transcribed the entire isolated RNA, so it sequenced expressed TCRB transcripts. Only in-frame clones appear in the TCRdb table, and some are missing; sequencing was by immunoSEQ multiplex PCR. This table has 30,000 to 40,000 clones, around 60% appearing once. Sequencing was carried out using Tregs from blood. These receptor sequences come from a woman aged 30 to 39 in good health.

The J gene is TRBJ2-5, the V gene TRBV7-9; 9 bases are a match to TRBD1. The CDR3 length is 15 residues. V lost 7 bases to trimming and J lost 4 bases; unmatched junction nucleotides: 10. Germline V gene sequence: CDR1 SEHNR, CDR2 FQNEAQ (reference sequence). The CDR3 DNA sequence: TGTGCCAGCACCTCCCCGGACAGGGGACGAGAGACCCAGTACTTC. This encodes CASTSPDRGRETQYF. The full variable domain, rest sourced from reference TRBV7-9 and TRBJ2-5, is DTGVSQNPRHKITKRGQNVTFRCDPISEHNRLYWYRQTLGQGPEFLTYFQNEAQLEKSRLLSDRFSAERPKGSFSTLEIQRTEQGDSAMYLCASTSPDRGRETQYFGPGTRLLVL.

The chain combines TRBV7-2 with TRBJ1-2, with a possible D match to TRBD1 (5 bases). The CDR3 spans 16 residues. The germline V gene has CDR1 SGHTA and CDR2 FQGNSA. The V end lost 5 bases, the J end lost 1 base, and 17 bases lay between the germline ends. The CDR3 spells CASSPPPGLINYGYTF. The CDR3, as DNA: TGTGCCAGCAGCCCCCCCCCGGGACTAATTAACTATGGCTACACCTTC.

The rearrangement uses TRBV7-2 and TRBJ2-3; 9 bases are a match to TRBD2. The CDR3 covers 14 residues. Germline-derived CDR1 and CDR2 are SGHTA and FQGNSA. The J segment lost 1 base and the V segment lost 5 bases, leaving 1 base of the junction unmatched. CDR3 amino acids: CASSRTSGTDTQYF. DNA for the CDR3: TGTGCCAGCAGCCGGACTAGCGGCACAGATACGCAGTATTTT.

J is TRBJ2-1 and V is TRBV30, with TRBD2 as a possible D gene (5 bases). The V end was cut by 5 bases, the J end by 8 bases, with 13 bases between. This CDR3 comprises 12 residues. Germline V gene lookup returns CDR1 GTSNPN and CDR2 SVGIG (reference sequence). The CDR3 sequence: CAWGLAVDEQFF. The CDR3 DNA reads as TGTGCCTGGGGACTCGCAGTGGATGAGCAGTTCTTC.

The chain is built from TRBV7-9 and TRBJ2-6; 8 bases agree with TRBD1. Germline CDR1 is SEHNR and CDR2 is FQNEAQ (reference sequence). Unmatched junction bases numbered 6, after V lost 5 bases and J lost 0 bases. CDR3 length: 17 amino acids. DNA of the CDR3: TGTGCCAGCAGCCCCCAGGGGGCGGGCTCTGGGGCCAACGTCCTGACTTTC. Translation: CASSPQGAGSGANVLTF.

The CDR3 bases are TGTGCCAGCAGCTTGACCGTCAGGGCTAACCTCTACGAGCAGTACTTC. Amino acid sequence: CASSLTVRANLYEQYF. V gene TRBV5-5 combines with J gene TRBJ2-7, with D tentatively TRBD1 (5 bases). This CDR3 spans 16 amino acids. The germline V gene encodes CDR1 SGHKS and CDR2 YYEKEE (reference sequence). V shed 1 base and J shed 3 bases, with 17 bases lying between them.